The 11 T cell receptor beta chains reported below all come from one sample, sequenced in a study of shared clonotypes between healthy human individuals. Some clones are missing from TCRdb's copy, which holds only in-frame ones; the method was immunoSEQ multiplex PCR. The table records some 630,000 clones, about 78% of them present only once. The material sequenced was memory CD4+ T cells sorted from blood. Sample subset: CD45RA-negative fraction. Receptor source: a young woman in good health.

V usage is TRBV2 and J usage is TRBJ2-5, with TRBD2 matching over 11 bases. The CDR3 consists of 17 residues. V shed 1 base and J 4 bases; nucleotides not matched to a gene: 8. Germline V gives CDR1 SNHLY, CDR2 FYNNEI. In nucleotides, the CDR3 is TGTGCCAGCAGTGAAGGCTTGGCGGGGACTAGCGGAGAGACCCAGTACTTC. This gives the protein CASSEGLAGTSGETQYF.

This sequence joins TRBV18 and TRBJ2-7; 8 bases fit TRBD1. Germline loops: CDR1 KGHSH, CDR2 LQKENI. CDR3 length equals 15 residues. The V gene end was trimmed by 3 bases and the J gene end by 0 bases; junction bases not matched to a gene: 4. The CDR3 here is CASSPDRVTSYEQYF. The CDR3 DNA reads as TGTGCCAGCTCACCGGACAGGGTTACCTCCTACGAGCAGTACTTC.

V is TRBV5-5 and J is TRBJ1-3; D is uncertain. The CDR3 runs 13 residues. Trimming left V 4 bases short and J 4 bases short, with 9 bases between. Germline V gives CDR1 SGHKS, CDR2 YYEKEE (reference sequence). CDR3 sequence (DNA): TGTGCCAGCAGCCCTCAGGCAGGAAACACCATATATTTT. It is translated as CASSPQAGNTIYF.

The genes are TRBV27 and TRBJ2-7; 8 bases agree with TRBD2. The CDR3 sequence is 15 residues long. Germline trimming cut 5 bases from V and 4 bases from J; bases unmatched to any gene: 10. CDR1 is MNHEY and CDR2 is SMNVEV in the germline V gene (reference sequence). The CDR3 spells CASSKRAAGEYEQYF. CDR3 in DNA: TGTGCCAGCAGTAAACGGGCAGCGGGAGAGTACGAGCAGTACTTC.

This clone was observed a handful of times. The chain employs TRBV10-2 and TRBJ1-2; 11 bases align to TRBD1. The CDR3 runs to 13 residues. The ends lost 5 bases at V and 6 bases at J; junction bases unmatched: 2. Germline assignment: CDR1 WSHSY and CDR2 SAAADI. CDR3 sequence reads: CASSRTGGDGYTF. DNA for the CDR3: TGCGCCAGCAGTCGGACAGGGGGCGATGGCTACACCTTC.

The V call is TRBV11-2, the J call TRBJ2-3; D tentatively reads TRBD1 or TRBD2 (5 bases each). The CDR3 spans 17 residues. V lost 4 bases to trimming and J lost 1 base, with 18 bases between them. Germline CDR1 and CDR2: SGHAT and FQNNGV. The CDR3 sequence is CASSSRRGAEGTDTQYF. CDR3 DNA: TGTGCCAGCAGCTCCCGCCGAGGGGCGGAAGGCACAGATACGCAGTATTTT.

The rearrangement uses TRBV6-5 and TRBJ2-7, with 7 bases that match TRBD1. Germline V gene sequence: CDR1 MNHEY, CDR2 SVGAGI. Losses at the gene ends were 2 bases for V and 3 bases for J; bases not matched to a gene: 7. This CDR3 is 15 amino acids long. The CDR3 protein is CASSYVTGPFYEQYF. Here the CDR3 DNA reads TGTGCCAGCAGTTACGTGACAGGGCCCTTCTACGAGCAGTACTTC.

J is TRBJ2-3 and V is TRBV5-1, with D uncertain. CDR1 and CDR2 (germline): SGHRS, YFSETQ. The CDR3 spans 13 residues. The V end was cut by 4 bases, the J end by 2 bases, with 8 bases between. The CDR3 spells CASSTANTDTQYF. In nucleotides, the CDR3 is TGCGCCAGCAGCACGGCCAACACAGATACGCAGTATTTT. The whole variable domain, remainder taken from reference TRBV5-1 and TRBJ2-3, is KAGVTQTPRYLIKTRGQQVTLSCSPISGHRSVSWYQQTPGQGLQFLFEYFSETQRNKGNFPGRFSGRQFSNSRSEMNVSTLELGDSALYLCASSTANTDTQYFGPGTRLTVL.

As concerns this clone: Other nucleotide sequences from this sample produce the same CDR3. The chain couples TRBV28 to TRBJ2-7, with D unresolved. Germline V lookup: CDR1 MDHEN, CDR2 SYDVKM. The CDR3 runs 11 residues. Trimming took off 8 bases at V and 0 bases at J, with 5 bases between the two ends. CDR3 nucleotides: TGTGCCAGCTCGGGCTCCTACGAGCAGTACTTC. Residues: CASSGSYEQYF.

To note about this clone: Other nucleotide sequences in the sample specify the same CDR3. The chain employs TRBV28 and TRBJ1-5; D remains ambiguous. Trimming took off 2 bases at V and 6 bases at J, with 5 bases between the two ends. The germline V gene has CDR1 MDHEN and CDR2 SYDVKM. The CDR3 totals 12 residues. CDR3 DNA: TGTGCCAGCAGTTTAGGGCGTCAGCCCCAGCATTTT. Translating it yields CASSLGRQPQHF.

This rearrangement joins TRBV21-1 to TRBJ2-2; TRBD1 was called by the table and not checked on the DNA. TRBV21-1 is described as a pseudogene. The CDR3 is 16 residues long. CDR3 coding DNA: TGTGCCAGCAGCAAAGTGAACGCAAGACACTCTGGGGAGCTGTTTTTT. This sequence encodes CASSKVNARHSGELFF.